The subject of this entry is one TCR beta chain. Antigen specificity is unknown. This specimen comes from a study of breast tumors, draining lymph nodes, adjacent tissues. Regarding the study as a whole: Data only fit, rather than demonstrated, lymph node origin of most tumor T cells. Tumor repertoires ranked between lymph nodes and nontumor tissue in diversity, with V and J gene preferences.

With 2 bases clipped from V and 4 bases from J, the junction kept 9 bases outside the gene matches. CDR3 length equals 17 residues. Germline CDR1 reads SEHNR; CDR2 reads FQNEAQ (reference sequence). In TCRdb, the multiplex PCR reads were re-called with MiXCR into one record per CDR3 protein. There are about 24,000 distinct CDR3 sequences in the sample; 60% to 70% occur only once, and 23% lies in the top ten. The chain carries TRBV7-9 and TRBJ2-2; 8 bases align to TRBD1. Specimen: tumor-adjacent breast tissue. The sequence derives from a female donor with breast cancer. Some clones in this sample may be carry-over from other donors' samples. The CDR3 loop is CASSLRRGQGLTGELFF. In nucleotides, the CDR3 is TGTGCCAGCAGCTTAAGAAGAGGACAGGGACTCACCGGGGAGCTGTTTTTT.